Shown below are 23 T cell receptor beta chains from a single sample sequenced in a study of identical twins. In TCRdb, the 5' RACE reads were re-called with MiXCR into one record per CDR3 protein. Of 500,000 to 600,000 distinct CDR3 sequences in the sample, 22% were seen once. This sample was shared with a second study, whose subject was T cells expressing NK-cell markers.

Sequencing was performed on CD4+ T cells sorted from blood. The receptors stem from a woman in her late teens or twenties in good health.

There are many counts of this clonotype. V gene TRBV24-1 combines with J gene TRBJ2-1, with D uncertain. Per the germline V gene, CDR1 is KGHDR and CDR2 is SFDVKD. The CDR3 runs 12 residues. The V end lost 2 bases, the J end lost 7 bases, and 5 bases lay between the germline ends. Here the CDR3 DNA reads TGTGCCACCAGTGATTCCCAAAATGAGCAGTTCTTC. This gives the protein CATSDSQNEQFF.

The V call is TRBV7-2, the J call TRBJ2-1; TRBD1 matches at 9 bases. The CDR3 loop spans 14 amino acids. Germline CDR1 is SGHTA and CDR2 is FQGNSA. V trimming: 5 bases; J trimming: 10 bases; junction bases outside the gene matches: 9. The CDR3 here is CASSPRTGAFEQFF. Here the CDR3 DNA reads TGTGCCAGCAGCCCCCGGACAGGGGCTTTCGAGCAGTTCTTC.

The rearrangement joins TRBV2 to TRBJ2-5; D is ambiguous. The CDR3 spans 14 residues. V gave up 2 bases and J gave up 5 bases, with 12 bases separating them. CDR1 SNHLY and CDR2 FYNNEI come from the germline V gene. CDR3 nucleotide sequence: TGTGCCAGCAGTGAAAAGGAGCTCAAGGAGACCCAGTACTTC. Translating it yields CASSEKELKETQYF.

This clonotype was seen repeatedly, ten times or more. This chain joins TRBV12-3 or TRBV12-4 and TRBJ1-1; maybe TRBD1 (6 bases). Between the trimmed V and J ends, which lost 5 bases and 0 bases, there was a span of 10 bases. The CDR3 totals 14 residues. As DNA, the CDR3 is TGTGCCAGCAGTGGAGGACAGCTGAACACTGAAGCTTTCTTT. It specifies CASSGGQLNTEAFF.

This clonotype was found a few times. The V gene is TRBV27, the J gene TRBJ1-6; 10 nucleotides agree with TRBD1. This CDR3 contains 14 residues. The J segment lost 14 bases and the V segment lost 4 bases, leaving 8 bases of the junction unmatched. Germline V lookup: CDR1 MNHEY, CDR2 SMNVEV (reference sequence). The CDR3 sequence: CASSSLPGQGSLHF. The CDR3 region has the DNA TGTGCCAGCAGTTCGCTGCCGGGACAGGGGTCCCTCCACTTT.

The chain is built from TRBV7-9 and TRBJ1-2; D is unresolved. The V and J ends lost 2 bases and 0 bases respectively, with 13 bases between them. The CDR3 is 16 residues long. Germline assignment: CDR1 SEHNR and CDR2 FQNEAQ (reference sequence). The CDR3 DNA reads as TGTGCCAGCAGCTTATTGCGGTTTGTAGCTAACTATGGCTACACCTTC. Its protein product is CASSLLRFVANYGYTF.

A single count supports this clonotype. The chain carries TRBV5-4 and TRBJ2-7; no clear D. The CDR3 consists of 14 residues. CDR1 and CDR2 (germline): SGHNT, YYREEE (reference sequence). With 4 bases removed from V and 2 bases from J, the gap between germline ends came to 13 bases. In DNA form, the CDR3 reads TGTGCCAGCAGCATGAGGAACCCTCCCTACGAGCAGTACTTC. This encodes CASSMRNPPYEQYF.

At least ten counts were recorded for this clonotype. The genes are TRBV5-1 and TRBJ2-7, with D perhaps TRBD2 (5 bases). Per the germline V gene, CDR1 is SGHRS and CDR2 is YFSETQ. This CDR3 has 12 amino acids. Between the trimmed V and J ends, which lost 4 bases and 3 bases, there was a span of 8 bases. The CDR3 sequence is CASSRDYYEQYF. In DNA form, the CDR3 reads TGCGCCAGCAGCCGGGATTACTACGAGCAGTACTTC.

This clonotype has only a few counts. J is TRBJ2-1 and V is TRBV20-1; no clear D gene. Trimming took off 5 bases at V and 6 bases at J, with 14 bases between the two ends. The CDR3 loop spans 13 amino acids. Germline loops: CDR1 DFQATT, CDR2 SNEGSKA (reference sequence). The CDR3 coding sequence is TGCAGTGCTCTGGCGGAGCAAGGCAATGAGCAGTTCTTC. This sequence encodes CSALAEQGNEQFF.

V and J are TRBV6-5 and TRBJ1-2; no clear D gene. V lost 0 bases and J lost 5, with 16 bases in between. Germline values: CDR1 MNHEY, CDR2 SVGAGI. The CDR3 is 16 amino acids. This CDR3 reads CASSYSGQVEWYGYTF. The CDR3 nucleotides are TGTGCCAGCAGTTACTCCGGGCAGGTTGAATGGTATGGCTACACCTTC.

This clonotype was seen a few times. The V call is TRBV4-1, the J call TRBJ2-1; D perhaps matches TRBD2 (6 bases). The germline V and J ends were trimmed by 5 bases and 6 bases, with 14 bases remaining between them. This CDR3 has 14 residues. Germline assignment: CDR1 MGHRA and CDR2 YSYEKL. The CDR3 DNA reads as TGCGCCAGCAGCGAACCGGGACTCACCAATGAGCAGTTCTTC. Translating gives CASSEPGLTNEQFF.

This clonotype has more than one count but fewer than ten. The gene calls are TRBV4-3 and TRBJ2-3, with TRBD2 matching 9 bases. The CDR3 length is 15 residues. V lost 3 bases to trimming and J lost 12 bases; unmatched junction nucleotides: 13. Germline CDR1 reads LGHNA; CDR2 reads YSLEER. The CDR3 sequence is CASSHQAGGPTSQYF. The CDR3, as DNA: TGCGCCAGCAGCCACCAGGCGGGAGGGCCAACCTCACAGTATTTT.

The sample holds many counts of this clonotype. The chain employs TRBV7-9 and TRBJ2-1; D unresolved. The CDR3 is made up of 11 amino acids. Germline lookup yields CDR1 SEHNR and CDR2 FQNEAQ (reference sequence). The V end was cut by 2 bases, the J end by 7 bases, with 3 bases between. The CDR3 DNA reads as TGTGCCAGCAGCTTAATGAATGAGCAGTTCTTC. Protein: CASSLMNEQFF.

The rearrangement joins TRBV7-6 to TRBJ1-6; unclear D gene. CDR3 length: 13 amino acids. Trimming shortened V by 5 bases and J by 8 bases, and 10 bases separated the two germline ends. Germline lookup yields CDR1 SGHVS and CDR2 FNYEAQ. The CDR3 DNA is TGTGCCAGCAGCCTTATTACGGATTCACCCCTCCACTTT. The encoded protein is CASSLITDSPLHF.

The chain couples TRBV10-1 to TRBJ1-1; possible D gene TRBD1, 5 bases. The CDR3 sequence is 13 residues long. Looked up from germline, CDR1 is WNHNN and CDR2 is SYGVQD (reference sequence). Between the trimmed V and J ends, which lost 8 bases and 6 bases, there was a span of 16 bases. As DNA, the CDR3 is TGCGCCAGCCAACCGGGGCCCCTAGCTGAAGCTTTCTTT. It translates to CASQPGPLAEAFF.

The gene calls are TRBV6-1 and TRBJ1-2; D gene ambiguous. The V gene's germline CDR1 is MNHNS and CDR2 SASEGT. The V end was cut by 2 bases, the J end by 2 bases, with 12 bases between. The CDR3 spans 15 residues. This CDR3 reads CASSESVSRNYGYTF. The CDR3 DNA reads TGTGCCAGCAGTGAATCTGTTAGCCGGAACTATGGCTACACCTTC.

This clonotype was detected only a few times. This rearrangement joins TRBV5-1 to TRBJ1-5; D ambiguous. The germline CDR1 and CDR2 sequences are SGHRS and YFSETQ. V lost 1 base to trimming and J lost 1 base, with 6 bases between them. CDR3 length equals 14 residues. CDR3 sequence (DNA): TGCGCCAGCAGCTTGTACGGCAGCAATCAGCCCCAGCATTTT. The encoded protein is CASSLYGSNQPQHF. The entire variable domain, with the rest obtained from reference TRBV5-1 and TRBJ1-5, is as follows: KAGVTQTPRYLIKTRGQQVTLSCSPISGHRSVSWYQQTPGQGLQFLFEYFSETQRNKGNFPGRFSGRQFSNSRSEMNVSTLELGDSALYLCASSLYGSNQPQHFGDGTRLSIL.

The chain joins TRBV27 to TRBJ1-5; D is unclear. This CDR3 has 13 residues. V lost 5 bases and J 12 bases, leaving 17 bases between the germline ends. Germline-derived CDR1 and CDR2 are MNHEY and SMNVEV (reference sequence). CDR3 coding DNA: TGTGCCAGCAGTCCCTTGGGCCTAGCCGACCAGCATTTT. It is translated as CASSPLGLADQHF.

This clonotype was detected only a few times. This chain links TRBV10-2 with TRBJ2-7; D unresolved. In germline, CDR1 is WSHSY, CDR2 SAAADI. Trimming pared 5 bases from V and 3 bases from J, leaving 11 bases between. The CDR3 totals 13 residues. CDR3 residues: CASSTQSGYEQYF. CDR3 in DNA: TGCGCCAGCAGTACGCAATCGGGCTACGAGCAGTACTTC.

This clonotype turned up a few times. The chain carries TRBV20-1 and TRBJ2-7, with D perhaps TRBD2 (6 bases). Germline lookup yields CDR1 DFQATT and CDR2 SNEGSKA (reference sequence). V lost 1 base to trimming and J lost 1 base, with 29 bases between them. The length of the CDR3 is 20 residues. CDR3 amino acids: CSARGGILAPSKARSYEQYF. CDR3 coding DNA: TGCAGTGCTAGAGGAGGTATACTAGCTCCATCTAAAGCTCGGTCCTACGAGCAGTACTTC.

The sample holds a few counts of this clonotype. This chain connects TRBV10-3 to TRBJ2-6; D uncertain. Between the trimmed V and J ends, which lost 3 bases and 1 base, there was a span of 7 bases. Germline CDR1 is ENHRY and CDR2 is SYGVKD. This CDR3 region has 15 residues. CDR3 residues: CAISEGRSGANVLTF. The DNA for the CDR3 is TGTGCCATCAGTGAAGGCAGGTCTGGGGCCAACGTCCTGACTTTC.

This clonotype was observed at least ten times. V gene TRBV6-1 combines with J gene TRBJ2-7, with D possibly being TRBD1 (6 bases). With 6 bases removed from V and 2 bases from J, the gap between germline ends came to 11 bases. Germline V gene lookup returns CDR1 MNHNS and CDR2 SASEGT. This CDR3 is 13 amino acids long. CDR3 loop: CASSGTGPYEQYF. The DNA of the CDR3 is TGTGCCAGCAGCGGTACAGGGCCCTACGAGCAGTACTTC.

Only a few counts were recorded for this clonotype. The genes are TRBV20-1 and TRBJ2-3; D possibly corresponds to TRBD2 (5 bases). Germline lookup yields CDR1 DFQATT and CDR2 SNEGSKA (reference sequence). V was cut by 6 bases and J by 4 bases, with 14 bases left in between. The CDR3 totals 13 residues. CDR3 coding DNA: TGCAGTGCCCCCCCAGCGGCTTCAGATACGCAGTATTTT. Amino acids: CSAPPAASDTQYF.